This T cell receptor beta chain appears in the sequencing data of a study of T cell repertoires in cytomegalovirus infection. Whole-study results and caveats: HLA-C-restricted, CMV-specific TCR beta clonotypes were dominant ex vivo.

TCRdb independently ran MiXCR on the reads; one entry per CDR3 protein. The sample carries 740,000 or so distinct CDR3 sequences, 35% to 40% recorded once. As regards this clonotype: The antigen remains unidentified.

V lost 6 bases, J lost 1 base, and 6 bases lay in between. Germline CDR1 MNHNS, CDR2 SASEGT. The CDR3 has 12 residues. The sequencing input was PBMCs. The sequence was obtained from a human donor in good health (CMV status not recorded). Some clones in this sample may be carry-over from other donors' samples. The genes are TRBV6-1 and TRBJ1-2; no reliable D call. Here the CDR3 DNA reads TGTGCCAGCAGCGCAGATAACTATGGCTACACCTTC. Protein: CASSADNYGYTF.